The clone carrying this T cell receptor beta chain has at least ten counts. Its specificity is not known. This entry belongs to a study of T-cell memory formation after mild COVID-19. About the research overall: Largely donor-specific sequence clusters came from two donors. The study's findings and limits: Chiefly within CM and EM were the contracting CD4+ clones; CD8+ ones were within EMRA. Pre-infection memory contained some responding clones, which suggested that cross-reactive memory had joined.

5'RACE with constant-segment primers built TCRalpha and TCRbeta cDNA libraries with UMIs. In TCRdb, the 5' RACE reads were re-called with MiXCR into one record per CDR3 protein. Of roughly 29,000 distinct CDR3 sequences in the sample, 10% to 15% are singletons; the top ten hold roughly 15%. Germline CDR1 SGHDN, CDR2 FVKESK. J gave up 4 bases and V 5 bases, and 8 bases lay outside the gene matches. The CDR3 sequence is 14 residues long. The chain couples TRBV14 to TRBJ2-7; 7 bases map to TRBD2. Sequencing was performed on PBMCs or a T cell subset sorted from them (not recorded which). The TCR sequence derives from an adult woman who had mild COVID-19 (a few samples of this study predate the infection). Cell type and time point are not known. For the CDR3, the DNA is TGTGCCAGCAGCAGACAGACGGGGGGTTACGAGCAGTACTTC. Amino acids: CASSRQTGGYEQYF.